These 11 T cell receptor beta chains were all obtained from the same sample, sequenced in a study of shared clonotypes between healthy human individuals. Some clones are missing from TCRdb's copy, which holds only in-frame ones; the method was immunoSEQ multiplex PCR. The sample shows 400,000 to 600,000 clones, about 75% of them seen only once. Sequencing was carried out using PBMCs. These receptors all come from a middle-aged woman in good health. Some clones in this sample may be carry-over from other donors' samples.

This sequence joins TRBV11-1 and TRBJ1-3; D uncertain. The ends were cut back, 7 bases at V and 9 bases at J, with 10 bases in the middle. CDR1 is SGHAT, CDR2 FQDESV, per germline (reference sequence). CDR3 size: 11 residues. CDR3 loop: CASTASGTIYF. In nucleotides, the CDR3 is TGTGCCAGCACCGCCAGCGGCACCATATATTTT.

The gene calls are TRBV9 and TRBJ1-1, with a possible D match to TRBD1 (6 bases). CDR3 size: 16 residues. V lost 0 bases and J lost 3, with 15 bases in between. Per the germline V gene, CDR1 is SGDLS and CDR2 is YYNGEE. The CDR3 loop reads CASSVVGHILDTEAFF. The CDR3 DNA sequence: TGTGCCAGCAGCGTAGTGGGACACATCCTGGACACTGAAGCTTTCTTT.

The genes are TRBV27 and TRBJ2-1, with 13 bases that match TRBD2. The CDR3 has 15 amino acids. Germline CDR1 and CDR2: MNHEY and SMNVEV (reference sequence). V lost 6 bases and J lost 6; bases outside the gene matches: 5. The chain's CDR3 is CASSPGLAGANEQFF. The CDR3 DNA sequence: TGTGCCAGCAGCCCCGGACTAGCGGGAGCCAATGAGCAGTTCTTC.

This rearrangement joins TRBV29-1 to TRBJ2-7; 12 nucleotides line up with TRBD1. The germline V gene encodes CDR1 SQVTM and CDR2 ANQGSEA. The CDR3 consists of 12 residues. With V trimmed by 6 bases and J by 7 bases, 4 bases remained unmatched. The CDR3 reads CSVRDRGREQYF. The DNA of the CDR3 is TGCAGCGTGCGGGACAGGGGGCGGGAGCAGTACTTC.

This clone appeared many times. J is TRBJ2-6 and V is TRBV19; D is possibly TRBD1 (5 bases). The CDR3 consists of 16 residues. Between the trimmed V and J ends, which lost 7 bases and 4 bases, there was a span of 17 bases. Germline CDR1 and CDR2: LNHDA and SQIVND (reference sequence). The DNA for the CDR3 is TGTGCCAGTACCCCACAAGGGGTAGGGGGGGCCAACGTCCTGACTTTC. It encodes CASTPQGVGGANVLTF.

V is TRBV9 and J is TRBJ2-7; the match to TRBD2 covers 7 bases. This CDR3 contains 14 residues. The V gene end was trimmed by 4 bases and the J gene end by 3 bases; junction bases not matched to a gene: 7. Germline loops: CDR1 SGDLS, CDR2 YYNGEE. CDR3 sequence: CASSPSGTNYEQYF. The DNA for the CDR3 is TGTGCCAGCAGCCCCTCCGGGACTAACTACGAGCAGTACTTC.

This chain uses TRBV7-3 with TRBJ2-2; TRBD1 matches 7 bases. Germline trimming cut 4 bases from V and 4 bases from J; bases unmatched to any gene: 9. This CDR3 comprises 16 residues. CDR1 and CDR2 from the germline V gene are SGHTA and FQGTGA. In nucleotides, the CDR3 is TGTGCCAGCAGCTCACCGACAGGGTCGGTCACCGGGGAGCTGTTTTTT. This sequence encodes CASSSPTGSVTGELFF.

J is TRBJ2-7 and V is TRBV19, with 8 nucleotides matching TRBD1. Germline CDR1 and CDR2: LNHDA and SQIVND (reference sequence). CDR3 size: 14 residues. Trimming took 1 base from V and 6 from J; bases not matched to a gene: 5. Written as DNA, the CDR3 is TGTGCCAGTAGTATAGGACAGGGGCGAGTCGAGCAGTACTTC. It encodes CASSIGQGRVEQYF.

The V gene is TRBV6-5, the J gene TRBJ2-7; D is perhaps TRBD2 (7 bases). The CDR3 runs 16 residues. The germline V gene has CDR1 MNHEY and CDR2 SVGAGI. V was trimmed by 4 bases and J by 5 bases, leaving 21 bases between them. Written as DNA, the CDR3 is TGTGCCAGCAGTTCTAGCCCAGGGGAGGGAGGCCACGAGCAGTACTTC. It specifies CASSSSPGEGGHEQYF.

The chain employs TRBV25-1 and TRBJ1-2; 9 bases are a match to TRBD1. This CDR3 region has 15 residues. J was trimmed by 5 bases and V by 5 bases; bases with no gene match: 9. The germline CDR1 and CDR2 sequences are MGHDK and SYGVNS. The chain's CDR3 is CASSQGQGRAYGYTF. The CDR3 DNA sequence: TGTGCCAGCAGTCAAGGACAGGGGAGGGCGTATGGCTACACCTTC.

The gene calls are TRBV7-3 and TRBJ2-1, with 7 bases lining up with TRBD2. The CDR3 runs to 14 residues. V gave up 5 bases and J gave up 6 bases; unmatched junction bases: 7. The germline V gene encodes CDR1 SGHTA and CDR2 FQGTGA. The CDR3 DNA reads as TGTGCCAGCAGCCCGGCGGGAGTCCGCAATGAGCAGTTCTTC. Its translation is CASSPAGVRNEQFF. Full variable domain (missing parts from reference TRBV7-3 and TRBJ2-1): GAGVSQTPSNKVTEKGKYVELRCDPISGHTALYWYRQSLGQGPEFLIYFQGTGAADDSGLPNDRFFAVRPEGSVSTLKIQRTERGDSAVYLCASSPAGVRNEQFFGPGTRLTVL.